What follows are 18 T cell receptor beta chains derived from one specimen sequenced in a study of cytomegalovirus exposure and HLA in healthy donors. The primer mix had 60 Vbeta and 13 Jbeta primers. Measured with immunoSEQ multiplex PCR; TCRdb has only the in-frame clones, and not every one. Altogether over 100,000 clones are present, about 74% being singletons, with the ten largest covering around 4.9%. The specimen was PBMCs. Source of these receptors: a man aged 25 to 45 in good health and CMV-seropositive.

This rearrangement joins TRBV9 to TRBJ2-2; no clear D gene. The V end lost 0 bases, the J end lost 2 bases, and 8 bases lay between the germline ends. This CDR3 is 15 amino acids long. Germline-derived CDR1 and CDR2 are SGDLS and YYNGEE. The CDR3 DNA follows: TGTGCCAGCAGCGTAGCAGGAAGTAACACCGGGGAGCTGTTTTTT. Protein: CASSVAGSNTGELFF.

The chain employs TRBV2 and TRBJ1-2; the match to TRBD1 covers 7 bases. V lost 6 bases and J lost 8; bases outside the gene matches: 9. Germline CDR1 and CDR2: SNHLY and FYNNEI. The CDR3 extends over 13 amino acids. CDR3 sequence (DNA): TGTGCCAGCAGCCTCCGACAGGGTGGAGGCTACACCTTC. Residues: CASSLRQGGGYTF.

The chain couples TRBV5-1 to TRBJ2-3; tentatively, D is TRBD1 (6 bases). The V end was cut by 1 base, the J end by 4 bases, with 10 bases between. The CDR3 is made up of 14 amino acids. The V gene's germline CDR1 is SGHRS and CDR2 YFSETQ. This CDR3 is CASSLRGLPDTQYF. CDR3 nucleotides: TGCGCCAGCAGCTTGAGGGGGTTGCCAGATACGCAGTATTTT.

Only one count was recorded for this clone. V usage is TRBV2 and J usage is TRBJ1-6; D not resolved. The V end lost 8 bases, the J end lost 8 bases, and 16 bases lay between the germline ends. This CDR3 spans 14 amino acids. The germline gives CDR1 SNHLY, CDR2 FYNNEI. This chain's CDR3 is CASSDSRGDSPLHF. DNA of the CDR3: TGTGCCAGCTCGGACTCGCGCGGGGATTCACCCCTCCACTTT.

CDR3 nucleotide sequence: TGTGCCAGTAGGAGATGGACAGGCGATGGCTACACCTTC. Protein: CASRRWTGDGYTF. This rearrangement joins TRBV19 to TRBJ1-2; TRBD1 aligns across 7 bases. In germline, CDR1 is LNHDA, CDR2 SQIVND (reference sequence). J gave up 6 bases and V 6 bases, and 7 bases lay outside the gene matches. The CDR3 is 13 residues long.

J is TRBJ2-7 and V is TRBV14; TRBD1 aligns across 8 bases. With V trimmed by 4 bases and J by 2 bases, 4 bases remained unmatched. From germline, CDR1 is SGHDN and CDR2 FVKESK. The CDR3 covers 14 residues. CDR3 sequence reads: CASSPTGATYEQYF. CDR3 DNA sequence: TGTGCCAGCAGCCCGACAGGGGCGACCTACGAGCAGTACTTC.

V usage is TRBV9 and J usage is TRBJ2-7; possibly TRBD1 for D (6 bases). Germline V CDR1 and CDR2: SGDLS, YYNGEE. CDR3 length equals 15 residues. Trimming removed 0 bases from V and 4 bases from J, with 14 bases in between. CDR3 in DNA: TGTGCCAGCAGCGTAGAAACAGGGAGCCAGTACGAGCAGTACTTC. This sequence encodes CASSVETGSQYEQYF.

CDR3 in DNA: TGCGCCAGCAGCTTACAGGGCACTAGCACAGATACGCAGTATTTT. It codes for CASSLQGTSTDTQYF. This rearrangement joins TRBV5-1 to TRBJ2-3, with a tentative D call TRBD1 (6 bases). Germline V gene sequence: CDR1 SGHRS, CDR2 YFSETQ. The ends were cut back, 2 bases at V and 0 bases at J, with 10 bases in the middle. The CDR3 runs to 15 residues.

The CDR3: CASRLHAEGGEQYF. CDR3 nucleotide sequence: TGTGCCAGCCGATTACATGCCGAGGGCGGGGAGCAGTACTTC. The chain has TRBV28 and TRBJ2-7, with a tentative D call TRBD2 (5 bases). In germline, CDR1 is MDHEN, CDR2 SYDVKM. The germline V and J ends were trimmed by 8 bases and 7 bases, with 21 bases remaining between them. The CDR3 spans 14 residues.

V usage is TRBV9 and J usage is TRBJ1-6, with TRBD1 as a possible D gene (6 bases). Germline V gives CDR1 SGDLS, CDR2 YYNGEE. The CDR3 extends over 15 amino acids. Trimming cost V 0 bases and J 4 bases, with 8 bases left between them. The CDR3 DNA is TGTGCCAGCAGCGTAGGGCAGGGGTATAATTCACCCCTCCACTTT. As protein: CASSVGQGYNSPLHF.

V gene TRBV2 combines with J gene TRBJ1-5, with 7 bases lining up with TRBD1. V was clipped by 6 bases and J by 2 bases; unmatched bases: 7. Germline V gene sequence: CDR1 SNHLY, CDR2 FYNNEI. The CDR3 runs to 15 residues. The CDR3 region has the DNA TGTGCCAGCAGCGTCGACAGGGCGGGCAATCAGCCCCAGCATTTT. This codes for CASSVDRAGNQPQHF.

The chain recombines TRBV19 with TRBJ1-2, with 10 positions matching TRBD1. The length of the CDR3 is 19 residues. Trimming at V came to 10 bases and at J to 4 bases, leaving 24 bases not matched to a gene. Germline CDR1 and CDR2: LNHDA and SQIVND (reference sequence). CDR3 residues: CATRPTGTGVISVVYGYTF. For the CDR3, the DNA is TGTGCCACCCGACCTACCGGGACAGGGGTGATATCGGTAGTCTATGGCTACACCTTC.

V gene TRBV10-2 combines with J gene TRBJ2-7; 7 bases map to TRBD1. V trimming: 6 bases; J trimming: 0 bases; junction bases outside the gene matches: 5. Germline loops: CDR1 WSHSY, CDR2 SAAADI. The CDR3 spans 14 residues. The CDR3 DNA sequence: TGCGCCAGCAGGCCCGGGACAGACTCCTACGAGCAGTACTTC. Translated: CASRPGTDSYEQYF.

This sequence joins TRBV28 and TRBJ2-5, with 12 bases matching TRBD2. The better agreement between TRBJ2-7 and the DNA end casts doubt on the J call. The CDR3 consists of 17 residues. CDR1 is MDHEN, CDR2 SYDVKM, per germline. CDR3 in DNA: TGTGCCAGCAGTTCGACCTCCCTAGCGGGGGGGTTCTACGAGCAGTACTTC. Protein product: CASSSTSLAGGFYEQYF.

The chain carries TRBV2 and TRBJ1-1, with no clear D. In germline, CDR1 is SNHLY, CDR2 FYNNEI. The germline V and J ends were trimmed by 2 bases and 0 bases, with 4 bases remaining between them. The CDR3 covers 13 residues. This chain's CDR3 is CASSEQVNTEAFF. Here the CDR3 DNA reads TGTGCCAGCAGTGAACAGGTGAACACTGAAGCTTTCTTT. The whole variable domain, remainder taken from reference TRBV2 and TRBJ1-1, is EPEVTQTPSHQVTQMGQEVILRCVPISNHLYFYWYRQILGQKVEFLVSFYNNEISEKSEIFDDQFSVERPDGSNFTLKIRSTKLEDSAMYFCASSEQVNTEAFFGQGTRLTVV.

In this sample, this clone turned up a few times. This sequence joins TRBV29-1 and TRBJ1-1, with D unclear. This CDR3 region has 11 residues. Germline assignment: CDR1 SQVTM and CDR2 ANQGSEA. V was pared by 7 bases and J by 4 bases, with 10 bases between. CDR3: CSAGEGTEAFF. DNA for the CDR3: TGCAGCGCCGGGGAGGGCACTGAAGCTTTCTTT.

This clone showed up just a few times. This rearrangement joins TRBV6-5 to TRBJ2-7, with no clear D. The V and J ends lost 5 bases and 2 bases respectively, with 13 bases between them. In germline, CDR1 is MNHEY, CDR2 SVGAGI. This CDR3 region has 14 residues. The CDR3 here is CASSHRFETYEQYF. The CDR3 DNA reads as TGTGCCAGCAGTCACCGGTTCGAGACCTACGAGCAGTACTTC.

This chain links TRBV7-8 with TRBJ2-5; the match to TRBD1 covers 11 bases. The CDR3 loop spans 15 amino acids. V dropped 2 bases and J dropped 5; count of bases not matched to a gene: 4. Looked up from germline, CDR1 is SGHVS and CDR2 is FQNEAQ. DNA of the CDR3: TGTGCCAGCAGCTTATGGGACAGGGGGACGGAGACCCAGTACTTC. This sequence encodes CASSLWDRGTETQYF.